A single sample is the source of the 22 T cell receptor beta chains below, sequenced in a study of T cells in Graves' hyperthyroidism and ophthalmopathy. Regions amplified from RNA transcripts were the TCR beta CDR3 regions. The primer set for the first-round RT-PCR of the TCR CDR3 was HTBI. TCRdb ran MiXCR on the multiplex PCR reads and lists one entry per CDR3 protein. The sample has approximately 500,000 distinct CDR3 sequences, under 60% seen once; the top ten hold about 8.3%. Sequenced sample: peripheral blood or thyroid tissue (not recorded which). The source is a woman between 18 and 29 years old with Graves' hyperthyroidism.

This sequence joins TRBV11-2 and TRBJ2-7; weak D call: TRBD1 (6 bases). CDR3 length: 11 amino acids. Trimming removed 8 bases from V and 3 bases from J, with 8 bases in between. Germline V gives CDR1 SGHAT, CDR2 FQNNGV. The CDR3 DNA sequence: TGTGCCAGCTTCAGGGGCTACGAGCAGTACTTC. Translating it yields CASFRGYEQYF.

Points on this clonotype: The CDR3 does not close with the conserved phenylalanine or tryptophan, likely indicating a read error. No DNA is shown, since the ends of the CDR3 on it are uncertain; the CDR3 is the one TCRdb lists. The V call is TRBV20-1, the J call TRBJ2-2. The CDR3 is 14 residues long, ends included. Germline assignment: CDR1 DFQATT and CDR2 SNEGSKA (reference sequence). The CDR3 loop is CSATGGTNTGEPFS.

With regard to this clonotype: A read error may account for a junction end that differs from germline. V and J are TRBV27 and TRBJ2-5, with D maybe TRBD2 (6 bases). Germline V gene data show CDR1 as MNHEY and CDR2 as SMNVEV (reference sequence). The CDR3 has 15 residues. For the CDR3, the DNA is TGTACCAGCAGTTTATTGCCCGGGCGGGGAGAGACCCAGTACTTC. Its translation: CTSSLLPGRGETQYF.

A few counts support this clonotype. The chain recombines TRBV10-2 with TRBJ1-2; 9 bases agree with TRBD1. J lost 6 bases, V lost 4 bases, and 12 bases had no gene match. Germline V gene data show CDR1 as WSHSY and CDR2 as SAAADI. CDR3 size: 16 residues. The CDR3 DNA sequence: TGCGCCAGCAGTGCCCCGGGACAGGGTTATTCGCATGGCTACACCTTC. It translates to CASSAPGQGYSHGYTF.

The chain couples TRBV7-3 to TRBJ2-5, with 10 bases aligning to TRBD1. The CDR3 consists of 15 residues. The junction had 8 bases not matched to a gene; V was cut back by 5 bases and J by 5 bases. Germline V gives CDR1 SGHTA, CDR2 FQGTGA. CDR3 loop: CASSRGTGVGETQYF. CDR3 sequence (DNA): TGTGCCAGCAGCCGCGGGACAGGGGTTGGGGAGACCCAGTACTTC. The full variable domain, in which reference TRBV7-3 and TRBJ2-5 provide the parts outside the CDR3, is GAGVSQTPSNKVTEKGKYVELRCDPISGHTALYWYRQSLGQGPEFLIYFQGTGAADDSGLPNDRFFAVRPEGSVSTLKIQRTERGDSAVYLCASSRGTGVGETQYFGPGTRLLVL.

This clonotype has at least ten counts. The rearrangement links TRBV29-1 to TRBJ1-1; D remains unclear. V was shortened by 1 base and J by 3 bases, with 6 bases between the two germline ends. The CDR3 has 12 residues. In germline, CDR1 is SQVTM, CDR2 ANQGSEA. CDR3 nucleotides: TGCAGCGTTGAAGGGAAGTACACTGAAGCTTTCTTT. Protein product: CSVEGKYTEAFF.

This chain links TRBV7-6 with TRBJ2-5, with D perhaps matching TRBD2 (5 bases). V lost 6 bases and J 5 bases, leaving 13 bases between the germline ends. The germline V gene encodes CDR1 SGHVS and CDR2 FNYEAQ. CDR3 size: 13 residues. CDR3 DNA: TGTGCCAGCAGTCCAGCGGTGGGGGAGACCCAGTACTTC. This codes for CASSPAVGETQYF. Based on the CDR3 plus reference TRBV7-6 and TRBJ2-5, the full variable domain is GAGVSQSPRYKVTKRGQDVALRCDPISGHVSLYWYRQALGQGPEFLTYFNYEAQQDKSGLPNDRFSAERPEGSISTLTIQRTEQRDSAMYRCASSPAVGETQYFGPGTRLLVL.

J is TRBJ2-3 and V is TRBV7-3; 11 bases fit TRBD2. The V and J ends lost 5 bases and 2 bases, in that order; junction bases with no gene match: 6. CDR1 is SGHTA and CDR2 is FQGTGA in the germline V gene. The length of the CDR3 is 16 residues. This chain's CDR3 is CASSDGTSGFTDTQYF. The CDR3 region has the DNA TGTGCCAGCAGCGACGGGACTAGCGGATTCACAGATACGCAGTATTTT.

This clonotype has just a few counts. The rearrangement joins TRBV29-1 to TRBJ2-2; perhaps TRBD1 as D (6 bases). This CDR3 has 12 amino acids. The germline V and J ends were trimmed by 3 bases and 8 bases, with 10 bases remaining between them. The germline V gene has CDR1 SQVTM and CDR2 ANQGSEA. The CDR3 DNA is TGCAGCGTTGATGTCAGGGGAGGGGAGCTGTTTTTT. This codes for CSVDVRGGELFF.

Remarks on this clonotype: This may be a read error: a much more frequent sequence differs by one nucleotide. The CDR3 DNA reads TGTGCCAGCAGCAACAGCCCCTACGGGCAGTACTTC. Translated: CASSNSPYGQYF. The gene calls are TRBV6-1 and TRBJ2-7; D not resolved. The V gene's germline CDR1 is MNHNS and CDR2 SASEGT. The CDR3 runs 12 residues.

The CDR3 DNA sequence: TGTGCCAGCGGGGAAGAGGGTACAGATACGCAGTATTTT. Protein product: CASGEEGTDTQYF. The V call is TRBV11-3, the J call TRBJ2-3; D is perhaps TRBD2 (5 bases). The germline CDR1 and CDR2 sequences are SGHNT and YENEEA. The CDR3 contains 13 residues. V dropped 8 bases and J dropped 3 bases, with 12 bases sitting between them.

This clonotype was observed once. CDR3 in DNA: TGCAGCGTTGACCAACATACAGGGTTGTTGGATGGCTACACCTTC. This translates into CSVDQHTGLLDGYTF. J is TRBJ1-2 and V is TRBV29-1, with D tentatively TRBD1 (6 bases). Deletions cut 3 bases from V and 6 bases from J, with 20 bases between. Germline loops: CDR1 SQVTM, CDR2 ANQGSEA. There are 15 residues in the CDR3.

This clonotype was seen at least ten times. The rearrangement joins TRBV4-1 to TRBJ2-2, with D maybe TRBD2 (5 bases). CDR3 length equals 17 residues. V lost 0 bases, J lost 8 bases, and 19 bases lay in between. Germline CDR1 is MGHRA and CDR2 is YSYEKL. CDR3 nucleotide sequence: TGCGCCAGCAGCCAAGATTCCAGCGGTGGAGTTATGGGGGAGCTGTTTTTT. Its translation: CASSQDSSGGVMGELFF.

This clonotype was counted at least ten times. This sequence joins TRBV10-3 and TRBJ1-1; D is unclear. This CDR3 spans 11 amino acids. The V gene's germline CDR1 is ENHRY and CDR2 SYGVKD. Trimming removed 6 bases from V and 9 bases from J, with 11 bases in between. In nucleotides, the CDR3 is TGTGCCATCAGGAGGGCGGACCAAGCTTTCTTT. It is translated as CAIRRADQAFF.

Note on this clonotype: A much larger clone is a single base away; this may be a read error. This rearrangement joins TRBV7-2 to TRBJ1-2; maybe TRBD1 (6 bases). CDR1 is SGHTA and CDR2 is FQGNSA in the germline V gene. This CDR3 region has 16 residues. The CDR3: CASSLSVLTTGYGCTF. CDR3 in DNA: TGTGCCAGCAGCTTATCGGTTCTGACAACAGGGTATGGCTGCACCTTC.

This chain connects TRBV24-1 to TRBJ1-1; TRBD1 matches 8 bases. The CDR3 covers 12 residues. Germline trimming cut 6 bases from V and 13 bases from J; bases unmatched to any gene: 9. The germline V gene has CDR1 KGHDR and CDR2 SFDVKD. The CDR3 DNA reads as TGTGCCACCAGTTTCGGACAGGGACTGCTTTTCTTT. This codes for CATSFGQGLLFF.

Remarks on this clonotype: An end of the junction differs from the germline gene, which may be a read error. This chain uses TRBV5-1 with TRBJ2-5; 8 nucleotides match TRBD1. CDR3 length: 15 residues. The germline V gene encodes CDR1 SGHRS and CDR2 YFSETQ. The CDR3 loop reads CASSFDRGRGETQYF. CDR3 nucleotide sequence: TGTGCCAGCAGCTTCGACAGGGGCAGGGGAGAGACCCAGTACTTC. The variable domain in full, with the rest retrieved from reference TRBV5-1 and TRBJ2-5, is KAGVTQTPRYLIKTRGQQVTLSCSPISGHRSVSWYQQTPGQGLQFLFEYFSETQRNKGNFPGRFSGRQFSNSRSEMNVSTLELGDSALYLCASSFDRGRGETQYFGPGTRLLVL.

This clonotype occurred many times. The chain is built from TRBV7-9 and TRBJ2-7; no clear D. Looked up from germline, CDR1 is SEHNR and CDR2 is FQNEAQ (reference sequence). The V and J ends lost 5 bases and 3 bases respectively, with 8 bases between them. This CDR3 has 12 amino acids. Here the CDR3 reads CASSLRSYEQYF. The CDR3 DNA reads TGTGCCAGCAGCCTAAGGAGCTACGAGCAGTACTTC.

Worth noting for this clonotype: Given a much more abundant clone one base away, this may be a read error. The chain carries TRBV7-3 and TRBJ1-3, with D perhaps TRBD1 (6 bases). The CDR3 covers 16 residues. Germline CDR1 SGHTA, CDR2 FQGTGA. DNA for the CDR3: TGTGCCAGCAGCTTGCTTTCAGGGGTTCGTGGAAACACCGTATATTTT. As protein: CASSLLSGVRGNTVYF.

This clonotype was found many times. The chain has TRBV24-1 and TRBJ2-2; no reliable D call. The germline V gene has CDR1 KGHDR and CDR2 SFDVKD. The V end was cut by 5 bases, the J end by 4 bases, with 7 bases between. The CDR3 extends over 13 amino acids. The CDR3 is CATSGRFTGELFF. Written as DNA, the CDR3 is TGTGCCACCAGTGGAAGATTCACCGGGGAGCTGTTTTTT.

This clonotype was counted at least ten times. The chain is built from TRBV4-1 and TRBJ1-1, with D possibly matching TRBD1 (6 bases). CDR1 and CDR2 from the germline V gene are MGHRA and YSYEKL. V dropped 4 bases and J dropped 0 bases, with 15 bases sitting between them. The CDR3 totals 16 residues. In DNA form, the CDR3 reads TGCGCCAGCAGCCCGGACAGAGCGTTTATGAACACTGAAGCTTTCTTT. Translated: CASSPDRAFMNTEAFF.

This chain connects TRBV15 to TRBJ1-6; D unclear. Trimming cost V 3 bases and J 0 bases, with 15 bases left between them. The CDR3 loop spans 18 amino acids. The germline V gene has CDR1 LNHNV and CDR2 YYDKDF (reference sequence). The CDR3 DNA reads TGTGCCACCAGCAGCGATAGACTCCCGAGCTCCTATAATTCACCCCTCCACTTT. Residues: CATSSDRLPSSYNSPLHF.